These T cell receptor beta chains were read from a single sample in a study of memory CD4+ T cells and cytomegalovirus serostatus. Data came from immunoSEQ multiplex PCR; TCRdb stores just in-frame clones and leaves some out. The sample records fewer than 35,000 clones, about 80% being singletons. Sequencing used memory CD4+ T cells from blood. These receptors all stem from an adult in good health and CMV-seronegative. The CDR3 runs from the conserved cysteine through the conserved F or W. The order of the fields is CDR3 protein, CDR3 DNA, D gene, J gene, clone size, V gene. D genes are given only for firm matches. Only part of the rows carry a size: once, few, many, or a class if the clone is expanded.

CDR3aa: CSVAGINTEAFF
CDR3nt: TGCAGCGTTGCAGGGATCAACACTGAAGCTTTCTTT
d_gene: .
j_gene: TRBJ1-1
abundance: .
v_gene: TRBV29-1

CDR3aa: CASSQEGTDTQYF
CDR3nt: TGTGCCAGCAGCCAAGAGGGAACAGATACGCAGTATTTT
d_gene: .
j_gene: TRBJ2-3
abundance: .
v_gene: TRBV4-2

CDR3aa: CASSGEGGRQGKWEQYF
CDR3nt: TGTGCCAGCAGCGGAGAGGGGGGCCGACAGGGTAAATGGGAGCAGTACTTC
d_gene: .
j_gene: TRBJ2-7
abundance: .
v_gene: TRBV7-9

CDR3aa: CASSFGLAPNEQFF
CDR3nt: TGTGCCAGCAGCTTTGGACTAGCTCCTAATGAGCAGTTCTTC
d_gene: TRBD2
j_gene: TRBJ2-1
abundance: once
v_gene: TRBV5-6

CDR3aa: CASSISAFNSNQPQHF
CDR3nt: TGTGCCAGTAGTATTTCAGCTTTTAATAGCAATCAGCCCCAGCATTTT
d_gene: .
j_gene: TRBJ1-5
abundance: .
v_gene: TRBV19

CDR3aa: CASSRWVAGNTGELFF
CDR3nt: TGCGCCAGCAGTCGCTGGGTAGCGGGGAACACCGGGGAGCTGTTTTTT
d_gene: TRBD2
j_gene: TRBJ2-2
abundance: once
v_gene: TRBV5-1

CDR3aa: CASSIASRGNEKLFF
CDR3nt: TGTGCCAGTAGTATAGCGTCCAGGGGAAATGAAAAACTGTTTTTT
d_gene: .
j_gene: TRBJ1-4
abundance: .
v_gene: TRBV19

CDR3aa: CASSSNRLYQETQYF
CDR3nt: TGTGCCAGCAGCTCAAACAGGTTGTACCAAGAGACCCAGTACTTC
d_gene: .
j_gene: TRBJ2-5
abundance: .
v_gene: TRBV7-9

CDR3aa: CASRGTLVDTQYF
CDR3nt: TGTGCCAGCAGAGGGACGCTGGTAGATACGCAGTATTTT
d_gene: .
j_gene: TRBJ2-3
abundance: few
v_gene: TRBV27

CDR3aa: CASSATGYQETQYF
CDR3nt: TGTGCCAGCAGCGCGACAGGGTACCAAGAGACCCAGTACTTC
d_gene: TRBD1
j_gene: TRBJ2-5
abundance: .
v_gene: TRBV2

CDR3aa: CASSLGRGIYTF
CDR3nt: TGCGCCAGCAGCTTGGGTAGGGGAATCTACACCTTC
d_gene: .
j_gene: TRBJ1-2
abundance: .
v_gene: TRBV5-1

CDR3aa: CASSQNGGSPTDTQYF
CDR3nt: TGTGCCAGCAGCCAAAATGGGGGTAGCCCCACAGATACGCAGTATTTT
d_gene: .
j_gene: TRBJ2-3
abundance: .
v_gene: TRBV4-2

CDR3aa: CAWNIGTEVYGYTF
CDR3nt: TGTGCCTGGAATATAGGGACAGAAGTATATGGCTACACCTTC
d_gene: TRBD1
j_gene: TRBJ1-2
abundance: .
v_gene: TRBV30

CDR3aa: CASSLEQRNSYGSYEQYF
CDR3nt: TGTGCCAGCAGCTTAGAACAGCGGAACTCCTACGGCTCCTACGAGCAGTACTTC
d_gene: .
j_gene: TRBJ2-7
abundance: .
v_gene: TRBV7-2

CDR3aa: CASSRQGSAYEQYF
CDR3nt: TGTGCCAGCTCCAGACAGGGCTCCGCCTACGAGCAGTACTTC
d_gene: TRBD1
j_gene: TRBJ2-7
abundance: .
v_gene: TRBV7-2

CDR3aa: CASSSEAALDEQYF
CDR3nt: TGTGCCAGCAGCAGTGAGGCCGCCCTAGACGAGCAGTACTTC
d_gene: .
j_gene: TRBJ2-7
abundance: .
v_gene: TRBV21-1

CDR3aa: CASSLSSLAGNYGYTF
CDR3nt: TGCGCCAGCAGCTTGAGTTCCTTAGCTGGGAACTATGGCTACACCTTC
d_gene: .
j_gene: TRBJ1-2
abundance: .
v_gene: TRBV5-1

CDR3aa: CASSLGASNTGELFF
CDR3nt: TGCGCCAGCAGCTTGGGGGCTTCGAACACCGGGGAGCTGTTTTTT
d_gene: .
j_gene: TRBJ2-2
abundance: .
v_gene: TRBV5-1

CDR3aa: CASSFRLAGPNEQFF
CDR3nt: TGTGCCAGCAGCTTCCGACTAGCGGGTCCCAATGAGCAGTTCTTC
d_gene: TRBD2
j_gene: TRBJ2-1
abundance: .
v_gene: TRBV11-2

CDR3aa: CASSMTRDPGTGELFF
CDR3nt: TGTGCCAGCAGTATGACTCGGGATCCGGGCACCGGGGAGCTGTTTTTT
d_gene: .
j_gene: TRBJ2-2
abundance: .
v_gene: TRBV11-2

CDR3aa: CASSLTGSDSEAFF
CDR3nt: TGTGCCAGCAGCTTAACGGGGTCAGACTCTGAAGCTTTCTTT
d_gene: .
j_gene: TRBJ1-1
abundance: .
v_gene: TRBV7-3

CDR3aa: CASSPRSGELFF
CDR3nt: TGTGCCAGCAGCCCTCGGTCCGGGGAGCTGTTTTTT
d_gene: .
j_gene: TRBJ2-2
abundance: few
v_gene: TRBV2

CDR3aa: CASRTNLGRSYGYTF
CDR3nt: TGTGCCAGCAGAACTAACTTAGGACGGTCCTATGGCTACACCTTC
d_gene: .
j_gene: TRBJ1-2
abundance: .
v_gene: TRBV27

CDR3aa: CATSRALDGGTEAFF
CDR3nt: TGTGCCACCAGCAGGGCCCTGGATGGGGGCACTGAAGCTTTCTTT
d_gene: .
j_gene: TRBJ1-1
abundance: .
v_gene: TRBV15

CDR3aa: CASRPPGPNTGELFF
CDR3nt: TGTGCCAGCAGACCCCCAGGCCCGAACACCGGGGAGCTGTTTTTT
d_gene: .
j_gene: TRBJ2-2
abundance: .
v_gene: TRBV11-2

CDR3aa: CASSLTDRDNSPLHF
CDR3nt: TGTGCCAGCAGCTTAACCGATAGGGATAATTCACCCCTCCACTTT
d_gene: .
j_gene: TRBJ1-6
abundance: once
v_gene: TRBV7-3

CDR3aa: CSVGETEAFF
CDR3nt: TGCAGCGTTGGCGAGACTGAAGCTTTCTTT
d_gene: .
j_gene: TRBJ1-1
abundance: .
v_gene: TRBV29-1

CDR3aa: CASKLGPSPGGAFF
CDR3nt: TGCGCCAGCAAGCTCGGCCCTTCCCCCGGAGGAGCTTTCTTT
d_gene: .
j_gene: TRBJ1-1
abundance: .
v_gene: TRBV4-1

CDR3aa: CASSLDLNQPQHF
CDR3nt: TGTGCCAGCAGCTTGGACCTAAATCAGCCCCAGCATTTT
d_gene: .
j_gene: TRBJ1-5
abundance: .
v_gene: TRBV5-4

CDR3aa: CASARDSGNTIYF
CDR3nt: TGTGCCAGCGCGCGGGACTCTGGAAACACCATATATTTT
d_gene: .
j_gene: TRBJ1-3
abundance: few
v_gene: TRBV6-1

CDR3aa: CASSDHRGNYEQYF
CDR3nt: TGCGCCAGCAGTGACCACAGGGGGAACTACGAGCAGTACTTC
d_gene: TRBD1
j_gene: TRBJ2-7
abundance: .
v_gene: TRBV10-1

CDR3aa: CASSILAGVKETQYF
CDR3nt: TGTGCCAGCAGCATACTAGCGGGGGTTAAAGAGACCCAGTACTTC
d_gene: TRBD2
j_gene: TRBJ2-5
abundance: .
v_gene: TRBV7-2

CDR3aa: CASSLDRGYNEQFF
CDR3nt: TGTGCCAGCAGCCTGGACAGGGGTTACAATGAGCAGTTCTTC
d_gene: TRBD1
j_gene: TRBJ2-1
abundance: .
v_gene: TRBV7-9

CDR3aa: CASSYSGTGNVETQYF
CDR3nt: TGTGCCAGCAGTTACTCGGGGACAGGGAATGTCGAGACCCAGTACTTC
d_gene: TRBD1
j_gene: TRBJ2-5
abundance: .
v_gene: TRBV6-5

CDR3aa: CVSSQDRKATTPLHF
CDR3nt: TGCGTCAGCAGCCAAGATCGAAAGGCAACAACACCCCTCCACTTT
d_gene: .
j_gene: TRBJ1-6
abundance: .
v_gene: TRBV4-3

CDR3aa: CASSPGTGRSYEQYF
CDR3nt: TGTGCCAGCAGCCCGGGGACAGGGAGGTCCTACGAGCAGTACTTC
d_gene: TRBD1
j_gene: TRBJ2-7
abundance: .
v_gene: TRBV5-4

CDR3aa: CASRQGQVYGELFF
CDR3nt: TGTGCCAGCAGACAGGGACAGGTATACGGGGAGCTGTTTTTT
d_gene: TRBD1
j_gene: TRBJ2-2
abundance: few
v_gene: TRBV7-2

CDR3aa: CASSLAGVNGHEQFF
CDR3nt: TGTGCCAGCAGCTTAGCGGGGGTAAATGGGCATGAGCAGTTCTTC
d_gene: TRBD2
j_gene: TRBJ2-1
abundance: .
v_gene: TRBV5-4